The present T cell receptor (beta chain) was sequenced within a study of post-analysis software for immune sequencing data. Points from the study as a whole: About five TRBV segments were more frequent in patients than controls; TRBV5-6, TRBV5-1 and TRBV20-1 belonged to this group.

A note on this clonotype: The antigen is unknown.

This CDR3 comprises 17 residues. The germline CDR1 and CDR2 sequences are LGHNA and YNFKEQ. V shed 1 base and J shed 1 base, with 16 bases lying between them. Prepared TCR beta cDNA libraries contained unique molecular identifiers. Each CDR3 protein is one row after TCRdb ran MiXCR on the PCR reads. This sample has around 440,000 distinct CDR3 sequences, with around 40% found just once. The chain couples TRBV4-2 to TRBJ1-1; D might be TRBD1 (5 bases). The material sequenced was blood. The receptor was isolated from a girl aged 5-17 years with multiple sclerosis. The CDR3 DNA sequence: TGTGCCAGCAGCCAAGGTGAACCCGGGACCCCGAACACTGAAGCTTTCTTT. Translating it yields CASSQGEPGTPNTEAFF.